The entry below gives a single TCR beta chain sequence along with its context. Its specificity is not known. This record comes from a study of T cells in Graves' hyperthyroidism and ophthalmopathy. On the study more broadly: Peripheral blood samples were taken at initial diagnosis, prior to any treatment. Study-level findings and limits: A 13 V-J model separated ophthalmopathy from stable hyperthyroidism.

Amplification of TCR beta CDR3 regions was performed using RNA transcripts as template. Using the HTBI primer set, a first-round RT-PCR was run on the TCR CDR3. TCRdb reprocessed the multiplex PCR reads via MiXCR and lists one record per CDR3 protein. The sample records roughly 700,000 distinct CDR3 sequences, roughly 17% being singletons. V dropped 4 bases and J dropped 0 bases, with 13 bases sitting between them. CDR3 length equals 16 residues. In germline, CDR1 is MGHRA, CDR2 YSYEKL. This chain connects TRBV4-1 to TRBJ1-5; D may be TRBD1 (6 bases). The sequencing sample was made of blood. The clonotype comes from a man aged 50-60 years with Graves' hyperthyroidism. The CDR3 DNA is TGCGCCAGCAGCCCCTCCCAGACAGGTAGCAATCAGCCCCAGCATTTT. Translation gives CASSPSQTGSNQPQHF.